The 32 T cell receptor beta chains reported below all come from one sample, sequenced in a study of T cells expressing NK-cell markers. Reanalyzing the 5' RACE reads, TCRdb keeps one entry per CDR3 protein, without DNA. This repertoire includes about 170,000 distinct CDR3 sequences. Sequencing was done on a sample of blood T cells: a sorted CD56 or NKG2C T cell subset, CD4+ or CD8+ T cells, or bulk PBMC T cells (not recorded which). The origin of the receptors is a man aged 18-69 years in good health.

This chain joins TRBV20-1 and TRBJ2-1; no DNA is available, so the TRBD2 call from TCRdb remains unchecked. The V gene's germline CDR1 is DFQATT and CDR2 SNEGSKA (reference sequence). The CDR3 has 16 residues. The CDR3 reads CSARAGRSGGYNEQFF.

CDR3 loop: CSVEGAAFSGNTIYF. The rearrangement joins TRBV29-1 to TRBJ1-3. The CDR3 is 15 residues long. The V gene's germline CDR1 is SQVTM and CDR2 ANQGSEA.

The chain combines TRBV5-1 with TRBJ1-2. CDR1 SGHRS and CDR2 YFSETQ come from the germline V gene. The CDR3 runs to 13 residues. The chain's CDR3 is CASSLPENYGYTF.

The genes are TRBV6-1 and TRBJ1-6. This CDR3 contains 16 residues. Germline CDR1 and CDR2: MNHNS and SASEGT. This chain's CDR3 is CASSEESQPYNSPLHF.

This CDR3 is CASSRLAGGPYNEQFF. The rearrangement uses TRBV12-3 or TRBV12-4 and TRBJ2-1; TCRdb selects TRBD2, and the lack of DNA leaves this call unchecked. This CDR3 has 16 amino acids.

The rearrangement uses TRBV25-1 and TRBJ1-5; TCRdb gives TRBD1 as the D gene, but with no DNA this cannot be confirmed. CDR1 and CDR2 from the germline V gene are MGHDK and SYGVNS. This CDR3 has 14 amino acids. This CDR3 reads CASSVHRVNQPQHF.

The chain carries TRBV29-1 and TRBJ2-7; the TRBD2 assignment by TCRdb is unverifiable without DNA. The CDR3 runs 14 residues. Germline loops: CDR1 SQVTM, CDR2 ANQGSEA. CDR3 residues: CSVEERAHSYEQYF.

V is TRBV28 and J is TRBJ2-3. Germline values: CDR1 MDHEN, CDR2 SYDVKM. The CDR3 totals 15 residues. The CDR3 here is CASSSGWRRTDTQYF.

The chain joins TRBV12-3 or TRBV12-4 to TRBJ2-2. This CDR3 spans 14 amino acids. Here the CDR3 reads CASSPDGKAGELFF.

V is TRBV2 and J is TRBJ2-5. The CDR3 contains 11 residues. Germline CDR1 reads SNHLY; CDR2 reads FYNNEI. The CDR3 loop is CASSEVSTQYF. Full variable domain (rest looked up from reference TRBV2 and TRBJ2-5): EPEVTQTPSHQVTQMGQEVILRCVPISNHLYFYWYRQILGQKVEFLVSFYNNEISEKSEIFDDQFSVERPDGSNFTLKIRSTKLEDSAMYFCASSEVSTQYFGPGTRLLVL.

The chain combines TRBV3-1 with TRBJ2-7. The CDR3 contains 14 residues. Germline V gives CDR1 LGHDT, CDR2 YNNKEL (reference sequence). The CDR3 here is CASSQVDTRYEQYF.

The V gene is TRBV12-3 or TRBV12-4, the J gene TRBJ1-5; TCRdb indicates TRBD1, and absent DNA this call remains unverified. The CDR3 has 15 residues. Here the CDR3 reads CASSFSGDRNQPQHF.

The chain is built from TRBV6-1 and TRBJ2-7. This CDR3 has 13 amino acids. Germline V lookup: CDR1 MNHNS, CDR2 SASEGT. CDR3 protein: CASSELGIHEQYF.

This chain links TRBV27 with TRBJ1-2. CDR1 is MNHEY and CDR2 is SMNVEV in the germline V gene (reference sequence). The CDR3 runs 14 residues. CDR3: CASSLSAALYGYTF.

The chain couples TRBV13 to TRBJ2-1; there is no DNA to check the TCRdb D call of TRBD2. CDR1 and CDR2 (germline): PRHDT, FYEKMQ (reference sequence). The CDR3 contains 16 residues. CDR3 sequence: CASSYSGGGAYNEQFF.

The genes are TRBV9 and TRBJ2-3; TCRdb's assignment of TRBD1 cannot be checked, as there is no DNA. Germline lookup yields CDR1 SGDLS and CDR2 YYNGEE. The length of the CDR3 is 16 residues. The CDR3: CASSQNTGTRTDTQYF. Using reference TRBV9 and TRBJ2-3 for the parts outside the CDR3, the full variable domain is DSGVTQTPKHLITATGQRVTLRCSPRSGDLSVYWYQQSLDQGLQFLIQYYNGEERAKGNILERFSAQQFPDLHSELNLSSLELGDSALYFCASSQNTGTRTDTQYFGPGTRLTVL.

CDR3 region: CASTNYNEQFF. V is TRBV11-1 and J is TRBJ2-1. In germline, CDR1 is SGHAT, CDR2 FQDESV (reference sequence). CDR3 length: 11 amino acids.

The gene calls are TRBV9 and TRBJ2-5. The V gene's germline CDR1 is SGDLS and CDR2 YYNGEE. This CDR3 contains 13 residues. The CDR3 here is CASSQHGQETQYF.

The chain couples TRBV13 to TRBJ1-1; the TRBD1 assignment by TCRdb is unverifiable without DNA. From germline, CDR1 is PRHDT and CDR2 FYEKMQ (reference sequence). This CDR3 region has 14 residues. The CDR3: CASSIRDGNTEAFF.

The V and J genes are TRBV2 and TRBJ2-1; TCRdb indicates TRBD2, and absent DNA this call remains unverified. The germline V gene has CDR1 SNHLY and CDR2 FYNNEI. The CDR3 covers 11 residues. The CDR3 sequence: CASSDGTSEFF.

The gene calls are TRBV27 and TRBJ2-3; TCRdb names TRBD2, which stays unverified in the absence of DNA. This CDR3 spans 18 amino acids. The V gene's germline CDR1 is MNHEY and CDR2 SMNVEV (reference sequence). CDR3 protein: CASSLSGLAETSTDTQYF.

The rearrangement links TRBV2 to TRBJ1-3. The CDR3 runs to 14 residues. CDR1 is SNHLY, CDR2 FYNNEI, per germline. This CDR3 is CASSLVGSGNTIYF.

This CDR3 reads CASSYAGGGGAEAFF. V usage is TRBV7-8 and J usage is TRBJ1-1. The germline gives CDR1 SGHVS, CDR2 FQNEAQ. The CDR3 is 15 amino acids.

The V gene is TRBV20-1, the J gene TRBJ1-2; checking the TCRdb D call of TRBD1 is not possible without DNA. Looked up from germline, CDR1 is DFQATT and CDR2 is SNEGSKA (reference sequence). The CDR3 loop spans 13 amino acids. This CDR3 reads CSAPTDTNYGYTF.

This chain connects TRBV11-2 to TRBJ2-5; TCRdb's D call, TRBD2, is unchecked because there is no DNA. In germline, CDR1 is SGHAT, CDR2 FQNNGV. This CDR3 comprises 15 residues. The CDR3: CASSLDTWAAETQYF.

This chain links TRBV12-3 or TRBV12-4 with TRBJ1-6; TCRdb lists TRBD1, though no DNA is available to test this call. The CDR3 covers 14 residues. CDR3 amino acids: CASSLSLIGSPLHF.

This chain joins TRBV2 and TRBJ1-5; the TRBD1 assignment by TCRdb is unverifiable without DNA. Germline V CDR1 and CDR2: SNHLY, FYNNEI. This CDR3 is 16 amino acids long. The CDR3 sequence is CASRPIGTGPFQPQHF. The full variable domain, completed using reference TRBV2 and TRBJ1-5, is EPEVTQTPSHQVTQMGQEVILRCVPISNHLYFYWYRQILGQKVEFLVSFYNNEISEKSEIFDDQFSVERPDGSNFTLKIRSTKLEDSAMYFCASRPIGTGPFQPQHFGDGTRLSIL.

V usage is TRBV19 and J usage is TRBJ2-2; with no DNA, the TCRdb D assignment of TRBD1 cannot be verified. This CDR3 is 13 amino acids long. Germline CDR1 is LNHDA and CDR2 is SQIVND (reference sequence). The CDR3 is CASSTPGGGELFF.

This sequence joins TRBV12-1 and TRBJ2-3. TRBV12-1 constitutes a pseudogene. The CDR3 contains 16 residues. The CDR3 loop is CASSSSINGVEDTQYF.

The chain joins TRBV7-9 to TRBJ2-1; TCRdb proposes TRBD2, but this gene call is untestable without DNA. The CDR3 spans 16 residues. Germline V gene sequence: CDR1 SEHNR, CDR2 FQNEAQ (reference sequence). This CDR3 is CASSPSLAGLANEQFF.

The chain couples TRBV5-1 to TRBJ1-2; TCRdb names TRBD1, which stays unverified in the absence of DNA. Germline V gene lookup returns CDR1 SGHRS and CDR2 YFSETQ. The CDR3 loop spans 14 amino acids. The CDR3 sequence is CASNGGGASGGYTF.

CDR3 region: CASSDEGRTGRNEKLFF. V usage is TRBV2 and J usage is TRBJ1-4; TCRdb's D gene call, TRBD1, goes unchecked for lack of DNA. The CDR3 is 17 amino acids. Germline V CDR1 and CDR2: SNHLY, FYNNEI.